This entry features one TCR beta chain sequence. There is no known antigen for this receptor. No per-base quality is available; no much larger clone lies one base away. Based on the germline V gene (reference sequence), the CDR1 and CDR2 sequences are MNHEY and SMNVEV. Measured from the cysteine to the phenylalanine, the CDR3 is 14 residues long. Left in the record is the CDR3 DNA by itself, 42 bases read in frame from the first base. V sheds 2 bases and J sheds 7 bases, leaving 14 bases between their ends. TCR CDR3 regions were amplified from genomic DNA by multiplex PCR using the deep immunoSEQ assay. Extracted genomic DNA from each cell subset was spread evenly across all wells of several immunoSEQ 96-well plates, with each plate serving as a replicate. For sorted subsets, each replicate PCR was loaded with 200 ng genomic DNA, equivalent to about 30,000 T cell genomes. Purified libraries were quantified with a Qubit 3.0 fluorometer, sized on a Bioanalyzer 2100, and re-quantified with the KAPA Library Quantification kit. Every immunoSEQ 96-well plate was sequenced on a separate single-read 150-cycle Illumina NextSeq 550 flow cell. The study's processing was this. Because the immunoSEQ output held only junctional sequences and lacked quality scores, the filtering could not match the filtering applied to full-length reads. To assign V/J genes and CDR3, sequences were annotated using PyIR, a Python wrapper for IgBLAST v1.9, with IMGT germline references. Reads were filtered out if the reads had weak V/J assignments (E-value above 1e-6), no CDR3, stop codons, out-of-frame junctions, or ambiguous translated residues. V3J clonotypes were defined as sequences sharing the same inferred V gene, J gene, and CDR3 amino acid sequence. Percentage overlap between repertoires was calculated by dividing the number of shared unique clonotypes by the size of the smaller repertoire. RTK rarefaction, the Chao1 estimator, and Recon v2.1 estimates of unobserved clonotypes were used to assess repertoire richness. For all TCRbeta clonotypes obtained by the gDNA method from a few donors, generation probabilities were computed with OLGA. TCRdb retrieved this table from immuneACCESS and kept in-frame rearrangements only. Not all clones are present; in checked studies, unresolved V genes account for under half, and no reason is known for the remainder. The V and J calls and clone size were taken over from that table, and D and trimming were inferred from the DNA. A total of over a million clones appear in this sample, roughly 96% of them only once. The ten largest account for approximately 1% of the sample.

The data were taken from a study of shared clonotypes between healthy human individuals (TCRdb year 2020). For the wider study: The cohort comprised a couple of women and a few men aged 18 to 49 years. For each donor, CD4 naive and CD4 memory were each given three plates, CD8 naive was given two plates, and CD8 memory was given one plate. The study deeply sequenced blood TCR repertoires of about five healthy adults to estimate repertoire size and the extent of clonotype sharing between individuals. To increase sequencing depth and limit assay-specific biases, TCR repertoire library preparation and sequencing were carried out by different laboratories using diverse techniques. Leukapheresis yielded between about 0.9 and 9 billion PBMCs per donor. Study-wide conclusions, independent of this receptor: Rarefaction of sorted-subset datasets indicated incomplete sequencing despite the large sequencing depth. Naive subsets generally had larger estimated clonotype richness than memory subsets. Sharing across a handful of donors was observed for around 5% of naive CD4, around 3.5% of naive CD8, around 2.5% of memory CD4, and 0.4% of memory CD8 clonotypes. Higher generation probabilities were observed for clonotypes shared by all four sorted-subset donors than for non-shared clonotypes. Based on pairwise subsampling, the degree of clonotype sharing among donors was expected to be affected by sequencing depth. The genetic and exposure-history diversity represented was limited by the small number of donors. Sampling was restricted to blood, and TCR repertoires in tissue are likely to differ from TCR repertoires in blood.

Donors were healthy HIV-negative adults with no recently reported acute infections or vaccinations. Every donor was a Caucasian adult residing in Nashville, Tennessee, USA. CD4+ T cells were enriched by magnetic negative selection, after which naive cells were positively selected on CD45RA and the negative fraction was taken as the memory subset. Blood was obtained by leukapheresis, after which PBMCs were separated by Ficoll-Histopaque density gradient centrifugation and cryopreserved in liquid nitrogen vapor phase. Analytical flow cytometry was used to check the purity and quantity of every magnetically sorted T cell population. Each sorted fraction had its genomic DNA isolated and then quantified by UV absorbance on a Nanodrop 2000c.

The rearranged segments are TRBV27 and TRBJ2-5; the D segment could be TRBD2, given 5 matching bases. The sequence came from a man aged 25-45 years in good health. Sequencing used naive CD4+ T cells sorted from blood. Taken with the paper, the label for cell subset or site translates to: CD45RA+ positively selected. CDR3 reads: CASSLKVAGGTQYF. The DNA sequence is given as TGTGCCAGCAGTTTAAAGGTGGCTGGAGGGACCCAGTACTTC.